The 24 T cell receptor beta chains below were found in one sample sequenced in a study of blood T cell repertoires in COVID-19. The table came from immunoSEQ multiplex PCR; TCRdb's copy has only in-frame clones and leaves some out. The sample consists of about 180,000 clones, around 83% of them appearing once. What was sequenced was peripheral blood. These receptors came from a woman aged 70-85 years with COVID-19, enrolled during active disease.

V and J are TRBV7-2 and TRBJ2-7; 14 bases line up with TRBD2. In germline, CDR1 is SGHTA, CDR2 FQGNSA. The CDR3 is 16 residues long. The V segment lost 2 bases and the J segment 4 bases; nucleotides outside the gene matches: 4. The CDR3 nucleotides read TGTGCCAGCAGCTTAAGACTAGCGGGAGGGACATACGAGCAGTACTTC. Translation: CASSLRLAGGTYEQYF.

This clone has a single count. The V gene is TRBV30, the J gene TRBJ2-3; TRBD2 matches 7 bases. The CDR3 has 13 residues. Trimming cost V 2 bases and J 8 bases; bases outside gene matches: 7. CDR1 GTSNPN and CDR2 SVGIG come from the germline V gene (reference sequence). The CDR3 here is CAWSRLARVTQYF. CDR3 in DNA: TGTGCCTGGAGTCGACTAGCCCGAGTTACGCAGTATTTT.

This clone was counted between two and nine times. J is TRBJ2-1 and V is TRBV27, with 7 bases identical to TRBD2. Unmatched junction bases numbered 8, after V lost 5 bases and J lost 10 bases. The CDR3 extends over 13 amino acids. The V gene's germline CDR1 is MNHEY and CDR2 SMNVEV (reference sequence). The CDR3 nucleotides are TGTGCCAGCAGTCGGCAAGGCGGGAGCGAGCAGTTCTTC. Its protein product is CASSRQGGSEQFF.

The CDR3 sequence is CASSYQDRARDEQFF. The CDR3 DNA reads as TGTGCCAGCAGTTACCAGGACAGGGCGAGGGATGAGCAGTTCTTC. V is TRBV6-5 and J is TRBJ2-1; 8 bases agree with TRBD1. CDR1 is MNHEY, CDR2 SVGAGI, per germline. The CDR3 is 15 amino acids. Trimming removed 2 bases from V and 8 bases from J; junction bases left unmatched: 8.

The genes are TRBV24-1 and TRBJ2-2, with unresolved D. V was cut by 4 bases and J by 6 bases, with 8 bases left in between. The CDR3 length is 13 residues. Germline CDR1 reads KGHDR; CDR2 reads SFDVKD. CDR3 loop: CATSDPLPGELFF. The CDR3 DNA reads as TGTGCCACCAGTGACCCCCTCCCCGGGGAGCTGTTTTTT.

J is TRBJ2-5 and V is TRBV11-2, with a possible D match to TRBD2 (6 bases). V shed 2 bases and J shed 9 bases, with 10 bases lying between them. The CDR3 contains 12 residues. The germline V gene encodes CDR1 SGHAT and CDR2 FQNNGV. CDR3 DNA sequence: TGTGCCAGCAGCTTAAACACGGGAGCCCAGTACTTC. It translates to CASSLNTGAQYF.

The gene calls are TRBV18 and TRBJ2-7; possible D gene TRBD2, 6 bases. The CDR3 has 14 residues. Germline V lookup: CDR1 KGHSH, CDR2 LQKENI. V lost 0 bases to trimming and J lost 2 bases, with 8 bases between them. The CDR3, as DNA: TGTGCCAGCTCACCACCGGGACTCCCCTACGAGCAGTACTTC. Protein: CASSPPGLPYEQYF.

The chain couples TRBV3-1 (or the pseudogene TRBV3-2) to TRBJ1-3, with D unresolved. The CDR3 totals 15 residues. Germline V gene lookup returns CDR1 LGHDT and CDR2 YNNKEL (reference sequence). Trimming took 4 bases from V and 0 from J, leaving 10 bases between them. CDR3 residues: CASSLTYPSGNTIYF. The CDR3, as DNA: TGTGCCAGCAGCCTCACCTATCCCTCTGGAAACACCATATATTTT.

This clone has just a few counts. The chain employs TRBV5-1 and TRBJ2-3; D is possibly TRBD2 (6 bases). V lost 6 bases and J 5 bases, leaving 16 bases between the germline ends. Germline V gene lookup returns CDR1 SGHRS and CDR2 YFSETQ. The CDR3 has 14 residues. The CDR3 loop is CASKGGAGGDTQYF. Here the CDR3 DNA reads TGCGCCAGCAAGGGTGGGGCCGGGGGAGATACGCAGTATTTT.

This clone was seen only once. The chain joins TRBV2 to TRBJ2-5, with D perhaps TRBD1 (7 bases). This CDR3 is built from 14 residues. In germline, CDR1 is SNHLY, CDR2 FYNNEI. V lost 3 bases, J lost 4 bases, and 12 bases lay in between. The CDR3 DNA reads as TGTGCCAGCAGTGACCAGGGGGGAGTAGAGACCCAGTACTTC. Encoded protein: CASSDQGGVETQYF.

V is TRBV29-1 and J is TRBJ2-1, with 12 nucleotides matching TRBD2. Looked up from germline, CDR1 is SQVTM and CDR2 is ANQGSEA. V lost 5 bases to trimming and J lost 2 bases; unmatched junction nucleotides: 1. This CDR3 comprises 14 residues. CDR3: CSVRTSGTYNEQFF. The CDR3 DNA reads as TGCAGCGTTAGGACTAGCGGGACCTACAATGAGCAGTTCTTC.

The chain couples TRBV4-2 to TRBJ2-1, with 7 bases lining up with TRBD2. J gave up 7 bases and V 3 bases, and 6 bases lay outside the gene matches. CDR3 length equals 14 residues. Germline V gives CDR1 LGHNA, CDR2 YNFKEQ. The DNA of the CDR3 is TGTGCCAGCAGCCAGCTAGCGGACCCTAATGAGCAGTTCTTC. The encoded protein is CASSQLADPNEQFF.

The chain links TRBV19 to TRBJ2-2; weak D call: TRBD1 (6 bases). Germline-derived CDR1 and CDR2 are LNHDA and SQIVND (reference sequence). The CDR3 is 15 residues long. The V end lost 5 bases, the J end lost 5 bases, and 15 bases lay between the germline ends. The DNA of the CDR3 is TGTGCCAGTAGTCCAGGGACACTCAATACCGGGGAGCTGTTTTTT. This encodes CASSPGTLNTGELFF.

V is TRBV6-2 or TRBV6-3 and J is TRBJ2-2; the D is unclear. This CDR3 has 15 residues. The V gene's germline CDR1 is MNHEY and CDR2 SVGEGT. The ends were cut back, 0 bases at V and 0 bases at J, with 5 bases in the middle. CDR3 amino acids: CASSYSQANTGELFF. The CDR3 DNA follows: TGTGCCAGCAGTTACTCACAAGCGAACACCGGGGAGCTGTTTTTT.

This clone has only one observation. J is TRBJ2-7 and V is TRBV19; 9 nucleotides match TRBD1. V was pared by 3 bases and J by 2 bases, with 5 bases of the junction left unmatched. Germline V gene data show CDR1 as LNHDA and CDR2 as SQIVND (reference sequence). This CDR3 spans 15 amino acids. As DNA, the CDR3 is TGTGCCAGTAGTATCGCGGGACAGGGCGCCTACGAGCAGTACTTC. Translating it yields CASSIAGQGAYEQYF. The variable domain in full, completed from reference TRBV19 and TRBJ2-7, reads DGGITQSPKYLFRKEGQNVTLSCEQNLNHDAMYWYRQDPGQGLRLIYYSQIVNDFQKGDIAEGYSVSREKKESFPLTVTSAQKNPTAFYLCASSIAGQGAYEQYFGPGTRLTVT.

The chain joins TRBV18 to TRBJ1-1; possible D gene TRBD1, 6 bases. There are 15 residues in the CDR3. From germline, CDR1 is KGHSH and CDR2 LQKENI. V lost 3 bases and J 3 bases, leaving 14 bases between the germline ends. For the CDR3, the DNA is TGTGCCAGCTCACCCCTACAGGGCCCAGACACTGAAGCTTTCTTT. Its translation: CASSPLQGPDTEAFF.

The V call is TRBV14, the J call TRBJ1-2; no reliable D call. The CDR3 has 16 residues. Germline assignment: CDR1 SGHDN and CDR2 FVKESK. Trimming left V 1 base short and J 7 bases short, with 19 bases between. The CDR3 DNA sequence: TGTGCCAGCAGCCAAGCTCCCGGGAGAGCTGACACTGGCTACACCTTC. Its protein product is CASSQAPGRADTGYTF. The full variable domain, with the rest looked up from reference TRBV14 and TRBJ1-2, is EAGVTQFPSHSVIEKGQTVTLRCDPISGHDNLYWYRRVMGKEIKFLLHFVKESKQDESGMPNNRFLAERTGGTYSTLKVQPAELEDSGVYFCASSQAPGRADTGYTFGSGTRLTVV.

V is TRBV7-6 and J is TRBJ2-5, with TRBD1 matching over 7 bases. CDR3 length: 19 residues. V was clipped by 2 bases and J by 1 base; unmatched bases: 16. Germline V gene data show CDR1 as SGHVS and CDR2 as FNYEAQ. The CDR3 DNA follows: TGTGCCAGCAGCTTAAAAATAAGGGGGCCCCGTAGTTCCCAAGAGACCCAGTACTTC. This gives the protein CASSLKIRGPRSSQETQYF.

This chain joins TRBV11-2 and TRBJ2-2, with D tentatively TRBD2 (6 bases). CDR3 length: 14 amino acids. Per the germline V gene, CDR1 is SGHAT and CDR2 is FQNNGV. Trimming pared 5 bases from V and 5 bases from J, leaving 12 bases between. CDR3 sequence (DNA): TGTGCCAGCAGCCTTGGGGGGTGGACCGGGGAGCTGTTTTTT. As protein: CASSLGGWTGELFF.

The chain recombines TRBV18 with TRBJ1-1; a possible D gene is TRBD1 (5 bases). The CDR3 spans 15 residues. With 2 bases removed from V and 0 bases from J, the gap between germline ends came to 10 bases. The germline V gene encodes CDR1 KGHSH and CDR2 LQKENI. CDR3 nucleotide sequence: TGTGCCAGCTCACCAGGGGCAGTTATGAACACTGAAGCTTTCTTT. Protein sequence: CASSPGAVMNTEAFF.

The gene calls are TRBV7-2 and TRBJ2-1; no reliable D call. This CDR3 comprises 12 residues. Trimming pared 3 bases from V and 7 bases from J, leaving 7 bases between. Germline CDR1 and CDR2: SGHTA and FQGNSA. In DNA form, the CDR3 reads TGTGCCAGCAGCTTGAAAACAAATGAGCAGTTCTTC. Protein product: CASSLKTNEQFF.

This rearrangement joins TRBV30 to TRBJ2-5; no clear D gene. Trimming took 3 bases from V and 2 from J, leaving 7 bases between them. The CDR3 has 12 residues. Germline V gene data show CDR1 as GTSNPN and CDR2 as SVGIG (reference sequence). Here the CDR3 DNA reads TGTGCCTGGAGGGCCAGACAAGAGACCCAGTACTTC. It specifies CAWRARQETQYF.

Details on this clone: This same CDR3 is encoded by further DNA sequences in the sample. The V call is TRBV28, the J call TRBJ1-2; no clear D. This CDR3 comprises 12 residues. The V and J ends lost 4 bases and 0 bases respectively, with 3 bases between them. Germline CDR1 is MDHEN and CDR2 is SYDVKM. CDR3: CASSSSNYGYTF. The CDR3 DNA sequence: TGTGCCAGCAGTTCCTCTAACTATGGCTACACCTTC.

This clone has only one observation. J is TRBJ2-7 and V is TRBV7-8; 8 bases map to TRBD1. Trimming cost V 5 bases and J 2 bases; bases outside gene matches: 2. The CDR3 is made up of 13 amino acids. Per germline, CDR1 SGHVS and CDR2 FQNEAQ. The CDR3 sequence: CASSQGAPYEQYF. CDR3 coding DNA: TGTGCCAGCAGCCAGGGGGCACCCTACGAGCAGTACTTC.